One sample yielded the 21 T cell receptor beta chains listed below, sequenced in a study of cytomegalovirus exposure and HLA in healthy donors. The primer mix had 60 Vbeta and 13 Jbeta primers. This table comes from immunoSEQ multiplex PCR, and its TCRdb copy is limited to in-frame clones, with some not included. The sample holds 150,000 to 250,000 clones, around four fifths seen once. The sample was PBMCs. These receptors originate from a woman aged 45-60 years in good health and CMV-seropositive.

The rearrangement uses TRBV5-6 and TRBJ1-2, with TRBD1 matching 7 bases. Trimming took 4 bases from V and 4 from J; bases not matched to a gene: 10. CDR1 and CDR2 from the germline V gene are SGHDT and YYEEEE. The CDR3 length is 15 residues. The CDR3: CASSPDREALYGYTF. The CDR3 DNA reads TGTGCCAGCAGCCCTGACAGGGAAGCCCTCTATGGCTACACCTTC.

This clone appeared a single time. V usage is TRBV7-3 and J usage is TRBJ1-1, with a tentative D call TRBD1 (5 bases). The CDR3 runs 16 residues. V lost 1 base and J lost 4, with 16 bases in between. The germline V gene has CDR1 SGHTA and CDR2 FQGTGA. The CDR3 sequence: CASSLNGPVGGTEAFF. CDR3 DNA: TGTGCCAGCAGCTTAAACGGGCCGGTCGGGGGCACTGAAGCTTTCTTT.

This chain links TRBV18 with TRBJ1-2, with TRBD1 identical over 11 bases. V was pared by 6 bases and J by 8 bases, with 17 bases of the junction left unmatched. The germline V gene has CDR1 KGHSH and CDR2 LQKENI. The CDR3 loop spans 17 amino acids. The CDR3 DNA sequence: TGTGCCAGCTCCCAGCAGAGGACAGGGGGCGGACAAGGAGGCTACACCTTC. Translation gives CASSQQRTGGGQGGYTF.

The chain recombines TRBV10-3 with TRBJ2-5; D not resolved. CDR1 and CDR2 (germline): ENHRY, SYGVKD. This CDR3 comprises 16 residues. The V end lost 4 bases, the J end lost 1 base, and 16 bases lay between the germline ends. CDR3 region: CAISGDLGGFQETQYF. The DNA for the CDR3 is TGTGCCATCAGTGGCGACTTGGGTGGGTTCCAAGAGACCCAGTACTTC.

This sequence joins TRBV10-1 and TRBJ2-5; possible D gene TRBD1, 6 bases. Trimming took off 5 bases at V and 4 bases at J, with 11 bases between the two ends. This CDR3 comprises 13 residues. Germline CDR1 and CDR2: WNHNN and SYGVQD (reference sequence). The CDR3 sequence: CASSYREGETQYF. The CDR3 nucleotides read TGCGCCAGCAGTTACAGGGAAGGAGAGACCCAGTACTTC.

The chain is built from TRBV6-1 and TRBJ1-2; TRBD1 matches 7 bases. CDR1 MNHNS and CDR2 SASEGT come from the germline V gene. V was clipped by 2 bases and J by 0 bases; unmatched bases: 3. The CDR3 spans 15 residues. CDR3 region: CASSEMTGTNYGYTF. The CDR3 DNA is TGTGCCAGCAGTGAAATGACAGGGACTAACTATGGCTACACCTTC.

The chain has TRBV9 and TRBJ1-6; D is unclear. The length of the CDR3 is 14 residues. Germline V gene sequence: CDR1 SGDLS, CDR2 YYNGEE. Deletions cut 3 bases from V and 6 bases from J, with 10 bases between. CDR3 amino acids: CASSAPQFNSPLHF. CDR3 DNA sequence: TGTGCCAGCAGCGCCCCGCAGTTTAATTCACCCCTCCACTTT.

Turning to this clone: A junction boundary mismatches the germline segment, possibly from a read error. This chain links TRBV7-9 with TRBJ2-5; D perhaps matches TRBD2 (5 bases). Germline V CDR1 and CDR2: SEHNR, FQNEAQ (reference sequence). This CDR3 has 17 residues. The CDR3 protein is CSSSLGEGSSEQETQYF. CDR3 nucleotides: TGTTCCAGCAGCTTAGGTGAGGGTTCCAGCGAGCAAGAGACCCAGTACTTC.

The chain recombines TRBV28 with TRBJ2-3, with TRBD2 matching 11 bases. Germline loops: CDR1 MDHEN, CDR2 SYDVKM. The CDR3 loop spans 17 amino acids. The ends lost 4 bases at V and 5 bases at J; junction bases unmatched: 11. The CDR3 bases are TGTGCCAGCAGTTCAGGGGGACTAGCGGTTACGGGAGATACGCAGTATTTT. It yields the protein CASSSGGLAVTGDTQYF. Full variable domain (missing parts from reference TRBV28 and TRBJ2-3): DVKVTQSSRYLVKRTGEKVFLECVQDMDHENMFWYRQDPGLGLRLIYFSYDVKMKEKGDIPEGYSVSREKKERFSLILESASTNQTSMYLCASSSGGLAVTGDTQYFGPGTRLTVL.

This chain connects TRBV19 to TRBJ1-5, with 7 bases identical to TRBD1. The length of the CDR3 is 15 residues. After removal of 10 bases from V and 0 bases from J, the junction contained 9 bases not matched to a gene. Germline CDR1 reads LNHDA; CDR2 reads SQIVND (reference sequence). The CDR3 nucleotides read TGTGCCACCTCCGACAGGGCCGTTAGCAATCAGCCCCAGCATTTT. This translates into CATSDRAVSNQPQHF. Drawing the rest from reference TRBV19 and TRBJ1-5, the complete variable domain is DGGITQSPKYLFRKEGQNVTLSCEQNLNHDAMYWYRQDPGQGLRLIYYSQIVNDFQKGDIAEGYSVSREKKESFPLTVTSAQKNPTAFYLCATSDRAVSNQPQHFGDGTRLSIL.

The chain couples TRBV4-3 to TRBJ2-1, with 10 bases that match TRBD2. In germline, CDR1 is LGHNA, CDR2 YSLEER. J lost 0 bases, V lost 0 bases, and 11 bases had no gene match. The CDR3 runs to 20 residues. In nucleotides, the CDR3 is TGCGCCAGCAGCCAAGATCGGCTAGCGGGGGCCCTTTTCTCCTACAATGAGCAGTTCTTC. As protein: CASSQDRLAGALFSYNEQFF.

The CDR3: CASSLEEGQDTQYF. The CDR3 DNA follows: TGTGCCAGCAGCTTAGAGGAGGGCCAAGATACGCAGTATTTT. The rearrangement uses TRBV7-6 and TRBJ2-3, with a possible D match to TRBD2 (6 bases). With 1 base removed from V and 5 bases from J, the gap between germline ends came to 10 bases. This CDR3 spans 14 amino acids. Germline CDR1 reads SGHVS; CDR2 reads FNYEAQ.

This clone was found once. The chain joins TRBV6-5 to TRBJ2-5; TRBD1 matches at 7 bases. The J call may be wrong; the DNA end is better matched by TRBJ2-7. The CDR3 spans 13 residues. Germline V lookup: CDR1 MNHEY, CDR2 SVGAGI. The CDR3 coding sequence is TGTGCCAGCAGATTGACAGGGAACTACGAGCAGTACTTC. This translates into CASRLTGNYEQYF.

CDR3 protein: CASSWSRRVTEAFF. Here the CDR3 DNA reads TGTGCCAGCAGTTGGAGTAGGCGGGTCACTGAAGCTTTCTTT. This sequence joins TRBV6-5 and TRBJ1-1; D is ambiguous. CDR1 is MNHEY and CDR2 is SVGAGI in the germline V gene. V shed 4 bases and J shed 4 bases, with 13 bases lying between them. The CDR3 is 14 residues long.

This clone was counted a single time. V gene TRBV5-5 combines with J gene TRBJ2-1, with D possibly matching TRBD2 (5 bases). CDR1 is SGHKS and CDR2 is YYEKEE in the germline V gene (reference sequence). CDR3 length: 15 residues. V lost 0 bases and J 4 bases, leaving 11 bases between the germline ends. The CDR3 region has the DNA TGTGCCAGCAGCTTGGTCCCCGGGGATTACAATGAGCAGTTCTTC. The encoded protein is CASSLVPGDYNEQFF.

V is TRBV5-5 and J is TRBJ2-2, with no clear D. The CDR3 length is 13 residues. Trimming took 4 bases from V and 4 from J, leaving 8 bases between them. The germline CDR1 and CDR2 sequences are SGHKS and YYEKEE (reference sequence). CDR3 amino acids: CASSQIVTGELFF. The CDR3 nucleotides read TGTGCCAGCAGCCAAATTGTCACCGGGGAGCTGTTTTTT.

The rearrangement uses TRBV15 and TRBJ2-7, with TRBD1 matching over 9 bases. The CDR3 contains 14 residues. The V and J ends lost 3 bases and 5 bases, in that order; junction bases with no gene match: 5. The germline V gene has CDR1 LNHNV and CDR2 YYDKDF (reference sequence). The chain's CDR3 is CATSRGQGMDEQYF. CDR3 in DNA: TGTGCCACCAGCAGGGGACAGGGTATGGACGAGCAGTACTTC.

The V gene is TRBV5-8, the J gene TRBJ1-4; TRBD1 aligns across 7 bases. V shed 4 bases, J shed 6 bases, and the junction held 9 bases outside the gene matches. CDR1 is SGHTS, CDR2 YDEGEE, per germline. The CDR3 is 15 residues long. DNA of the CDR3: TGTGCCAGCAGCCCCGGATACGGGACAGATGAAAAACTGTTTTTT. Translating it yields CASSPGYGTDEKLFF.

The genes are TRBV7-9 and TRBJ2-4, with D maybe TRBD1 (5 bases). V was shortened by 5 bases and J by 3 bases, with 14 bases between the two germline ends. There are 15 residues in the CDR3. CDR1 and CDR2 (germline): SEHNR, FQNEAQ (reference sequence). CDR3 sequence (DNA): TGTGCCAGCAGCCCCATTGCTAGGGGCAAAAACATTCAGTACTTC. Residues: CASSPIARGKNIQYF.

CDR3 nucleotide sequence: TGTGCCAGCAGCCCCATCGCCGGTGAAAAACTGTTTTTT. This gives the protein CASSPIAGEKLFF. V gene TRBV6-5 combines with J gene TRBJ1-4; D not certain. The length of the CDR3 is 13 residues. V lost 6 bases and J 7 bases, leaving 12 bases between the germline ends. Germline lookup yields CDR1 MNHEY and CDR2 SVGAGI.

CDR3 residues: CASSQDITSHYEQYF. Here the CDR3 DNA reads TGCGCCAGCAGCCAAGATATAACTAGTCACTACGAGCAGTACTTC. The genes are TRBV4-3 and TRBJ2-5, with D tentatively TRBD2 (5 bases). The end of the DNA is better explained by TRBJ2-7, so the J call may be wrong. CDR1 and CDR2 from the germline V gene are LGHNA and YSLEER. The CDR3 has 15 residues.